The rows below give T cell receptor beta chains drawn from one sample of a study of beta chain features in type 1 diabetes. The assay was immunoSEQ multiplex PCR, and TCRdb's table has in-frame clones only and misses some. Among approximately 170,000 clones listed, about 7.8% were seen once. The specimen sequenced was central memory CD4+ T cells from blood. These receptors were collected from a woman in her thirties or forties with type 1 diabetes. The CDR3 runs from the conserved cysteine through the conserved F or W. Fields, in order: clone size, D gene, J gene, V gene, CDR3 DNA, CDR3 protein. A D gene is named only where the DNA matches it firmly. Part of the rows lack a size; the others show once, few, many or a class for expanded clones.

clone size: -
D gene: -
J gene: TRBJ2-5
V gene: TRBV6-5
CDR3 DNA: TGTGCCAGCAGCCGAACAGAAGTTCAAGAGACCCAGTACTTC
CDR3 protein: CASSRTEVQETQYF

clone size: -
D gene: TRBD1
J gene: TRBJ2-7
V gene: TRBV6-6
CDR3 DNA: TGTGCCAGCAGTCGGGACAGGACCTATGGTGACGAGCAGTACTTC
CDR3 protein: CASSRDRTYGDEQYF

clone size: -
D gene: TRBD2
J gene: TRBJ2-1
V gene: TRBV6-1
CDR3 DNA: TGTGCCAGCAACGGGAGGGCACAGAATGAGCAGTTCTTC
CDR3 protein: CASNGRAQNEQFF

clone size: few
D gene: -
J gene: TRBJ2-3
V gene: TRBV7-3
CDR3 DNA: TGTGCCAGCAGCTTGGAGGCCCCGGATACGCAGTATTTT
CDR3 protein: CASSLEAPDTQYF

clone size: few
D gene: -
J gene: TRBJ1-1
V gene: TRBV20-1
CDR3 DNA: TGCAGTGCAGATAGGGGCACTGAAGCTTTCTTT
CDR3 protein: CSADRGTEAFF

clone size: few
D gene: -
J gene: TRBJ1-3
V gene: TRBV27
CDR3 DNA: TGTGCCAGCAGCCCAAAGCCCACAGGGAATGGAAACACCATATATTTT
CDR3 protein: CASSPKPTGNGNTIYF

clone size: few
D gene: -
J gene: TRBJ2-3
V gene: TRBV7-9
CDR3 DNA: TGTGCCAGCAGTCTAGCGACAGATACGCAGTATTTT
CDR3 protein: CASSLATDTQYF

clone size: -
D gene: -
J gene: TRBJ2-6
V gene: TRBV6-4
CDR3 DNA: TGTGCCAGCAAGCCCGGCTCTGGGGCCAACGTCCTGACTTTC
CDR3 protein: CASKPGSGANVLTF

clone size: many
D gene: -
J gene: TRBJ2-7
V gene: TRBV5-1
CDR3 DNA: TGCGCCAGCAGCATTACGGGACAACACTACGAGCAGTACTTC
CDR3 protein: CASSITGQHYEQYF

clone size: -
D gene: TRBD2
J gene: TRBJ2-3
V gene: TRBV4-3
CDR3 DNA: TGCGCCAGCAGCCAAGATTTCCCCGGGGGGGCCGTCCCAGATACGCAGTATTTT
CDR3 protein: CASSQDFPGGAVPDTQYF

clone size: -
D gene: -
J gene: TRBJ1-5
V gene: TRBV2
CDR3 DNA: TGTGCCAGCAGTGAGGCGGGCATCCAGCCCCAGCATTTT
CDR3 protein: CASSEAGIQPQHF